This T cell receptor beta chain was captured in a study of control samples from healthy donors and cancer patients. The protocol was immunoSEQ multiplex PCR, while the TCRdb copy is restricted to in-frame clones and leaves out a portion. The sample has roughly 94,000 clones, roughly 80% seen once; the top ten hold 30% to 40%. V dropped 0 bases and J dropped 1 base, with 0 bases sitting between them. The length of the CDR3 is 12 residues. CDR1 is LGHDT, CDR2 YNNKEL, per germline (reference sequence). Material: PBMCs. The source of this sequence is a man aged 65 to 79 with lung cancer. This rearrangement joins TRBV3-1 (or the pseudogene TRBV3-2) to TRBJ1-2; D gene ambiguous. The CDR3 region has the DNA TGTGCCAGCAGCCAAGATAACTATGGCTACACCTTC. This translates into CASSQDNYGYTF.